The 9 T cell receptor beta chains reported below all come from one sample, sequenced in a study of a mutant IDH1 vaccine in newly diagnosed glioma. For these TCRs, the target antigens are not known. The method was immunoSEQ multiplex PCR; TCRdb's version includes in-frame clones alone and lacks a portion of them. The table records 35,000 to 40,000 clones, roughly 80% of them present only once. The time point here: week 23, last vaccination. Topical imiquimod accompanied each vaccine dose, which consisted of 300 ug of mutant IDH1 20-mer peptide. Sequenced here: PBMCs, sampled from a glioma patient whose treatment included an IDH1 peptide vaccine. The receptors derive from a man aged 35 to 55 with glioma.

The V gene is TRBV9, the J gene TRBJ1-2, with D perhaps matching TRBD1 (6 bases). From germline, CDR1 is SGDLS and CDR2 YYNGEE. Trimming took 0 bases from V and 2 from J, leaving 11 bases between them. The CDR3 has 15 residues. In DNA form, the CDR3 reads TGTGCCAGCAGCGTAGACAACAGGGTAAACTATGGCTACACCTTC. Amino acid sequence: CASSVDNRVNYGYTF.

This chain connects TRBV9 to TRBJ2-5; TRBD2 matches at 7 bases. V trimming: 3 bases; J trimming: 4 bases; junction bases outside the gene matches: 12. Looked up from germline, CDR1 is SGDLS and CDR2 is YYNGEE. The CDR3 runs to 16 residues. CDR3 coding DNA: TGTGCCAGCAGCGGTAGGGAAGCGGGGATTAGAGAGACCCAGTACTTC. This sequence encodes CASSGREAGIRETQYF.

The sample holds a few counts of this clone. The chain recombines TRBV19 with TRBJ1-5, with no clear D. From germline, CDR1 is LNHDA and CDR2 SQIVND (reference sequence). The CDR3 loop spans 15 amino acids. V was shortened by 6 bases and J by 6 bases, with 18 bases between the two germline ends. CDR3 nucleotide sequence: TGTGCCAGTAGGAGTTCCGGGGTTACGACTCAGCCCCAGCATTTT. Its translation is CASRSSGVTTQPQHF.

The rearrangement uses TRBV28 and TRBJ1-2; D is undetermined. Germline values: CDR1 MDHEN, CDR2 SYDVKM. The CDR3 runs to 14 residues. The V end lost 2 bases, the J end lost 4 bases, and 11 bases lay between the germline ends. CDR3 bases: TGTGCCAGCAGTTTAGAGCCGGACCTCTATGGCTACACCTTC. The encoded protein is CASSLEPDLYGYTF.

This clone appeared a single time. This chain uses TRBV6-5 with TRBJ2-2; D remains unclear. Germline-derived CDR1 and CDR2 are MNHEY and SVGAGI. The CDR3 sequence is 13 residues long. V lost 5 bases and J 4 bases, leaving 8 bases between the germline ends. CDR3: CASSHPVTGELFF. In nucleotides, the CDR3 is TGTGCCAGCAGTCACCCCGTCACCGGGGAGCTGTTTTTT.

This clone was counted between two and nine times. The chain carries TRBV7-9 and TRBJ1-1; D remains unclear. Germline CDR1 reads SEHNR; CDR2 reads FQNEAQ (reference sequence). Trimming took 1 base from V and 1 from J, leaving 7 bases between them. The CDR3 runs to 14 residues. In DNA form, the CDR3 reads TGTGCCAGCAGCTTAGAGCGGAAGAACACTGAAGCTTTCTTT. Encoded protein: CASSLERKNTEAFF.

This clone is termed medium-sized. DNA of the CDR3: TGTGCCAGCAGCTTAAACGGGCAAGAGACCCAGTACTTC. Translated: CASSLNGQETQYF. This chain uses TRBV11-2 with TRBJ2-5, with no clear D. Germline V gene data show CDR1 as SGHAT and CDR2 as FQNNGV. Trimming pared 2 bases from V and 2 bases from J, leaving 6 bases between. CDR3 length: 13 residues.

This chain uses TRBV6-1 with TRBJ2-3; no clear D. In germline, CDR1 is MNHNS, CDR2 SASEGT. Between the trimmed V and J ends, which lost 4 bases and 2 bases, there was a span of 19 bases. The CDR3 length is 17 residues. CDR3 sequence (DNA): TGTGCCAGCAGTGTAATAATGGTGCGTTCGGTCACAGATACGCAGTATTTT. Its protein is CASSVIMVRSVTDTQYF.

The chain is built from TRBV6-1 and TRBJ2-6; D is possibly TRBD1 (6 bases). There are 15 residues in the CDR3. V lost 2 bases, J lost 4 bases, and 9 bases lay in between. CDR1 and CDR2 (germline): MNHNS, SASEGT. For the CDR3, the DNA is TGTGCCAGCAGTGAAAGGGGGACCGGGGCCAACGTCCTGACTTTC. As protein: CASSERGTGANVLTF.